The entry below describes one T cell receptor beta chain. The data belong to a study of shared clonotypes between healthy human individuals. TCRdb's copy holds only in-frame clones and misses some; the assay was immunoSEQ multiplex PCR. The sample yields roughly 1,600,000 clones, roughly 98.5% seen once. Germline CDR1 MNHEY, CDR2 SMNVEV (reference sequence). The junction had 9 bases not matched to a gene; V was cut back by 6 bases and J by 5 bases. This CDR3 is 15 amino acids long. This clonotype was sampled from a man aged 25-45 years in good health. Sequenced sample: naive CD4+ T cells sorted from blood. Subset of the sample: CD45RA+ positively selected. The chain carries TRBV27 and TRBJ2-1, with 8 nucleotides matching TRBD2. CDR3 bases: TGTGCCAGCAGCAGCGGGACTAGAAGAGACAATGAGCAGTTCTTC. It translates to CASSSGTRRDNEQFF.